This TCR beta chain was obtained from a study of cytomegalovirus exposure and HLA in healthy donors. Study as a whole: There were approximately 400 genotyped donors. Of these, roughly 84% fell in the genetic ancestry cluster associated with self-reported Caucasian donors.

As for this clone: The antigen remains unidentified.

Study conclusions and caveats: Earlier results showed most TCR beta V segments being productive about 90% or about 30% of the time. Later on, an analysis showed TCR association rates differing by HLA locus, with DRB1 the most and HLA-C the fewest.

Primers included in the PCR were 60 Vbeta and 13 Jbeta primers. Sequencing was performed with immunoSEQ multiplex PCR; in TCRdb, only in-frame clones are kept and a portion is missing. This table has roughly 190,000 clones, roughly 77% appearing once. The receptor comes from a woman in her 30s in good health and CMV-seropositive. The specimen sequenced was PBMCs.

CDR3 sequence: CASSLVQVNTEAFF. The CDR3 DNA sequence: TGTGCCAGCAGCTTAGTACAGGTAAACACTGAAGCTTTCTTT. The chain uses TRBV11-2 and TRBJ1-1; D is perhaps TRBD1 (5 bases). With 1 base removed from V and 2 bases from J, the gap between germline ends came to 8 bases. This CDR3 has 14 amino acids. From germline, CDR1 is SGHAT and CDR2 FQNNGV. The full variable domain, completed using reference TRBV11-2 and TRBJ1-1, is EAGVAQSPRYKIIEKRQSVAFWCNPISGHATLYWYQQILGQGPKLLIQFQNNGVVDDSQLPKDRFSAERLKGVDSTLKIQPAKLEDSAVYLCASSLVQVNTEAFFGQGTRLTVV.